A single sample gave rise to the 25 T cell receptor beta chains below, sequenced in a study of somatic mutations in cytotoxic T cells in rheumatoid arthritis. The assay was immunoSEQ multiplex PCR, and TCRdb's table has in-frame clones only and misses some. The sample has approximately 20,000 clones, more than 65% seen once. The sequenced material came from CD8+ T cells sorted from blood. The receptor set was obtained from a woman between 50 and 59 years old in good health.

The chain combines TRBV5-6 with TRBJ2-1; 8 bases map to TRBD2. The junction had 11 bases not matched to a gene; V was cut back by 6 bases and J by 9 bases. Germline V gene sequence: CDR1 SGHDT, CDR2 YYEEEE. This CDR3 is 14 amino acids long. The CDR3 DNA is TGTGCCAGCACCCCGGGACTAGGGGCGAGTGAGCAGTTCTTC. Its translation is CASTPGLGASEQFF.

This clone has a handful of counts. J is TRBJ1-6 and V is TRBV19; D remains ambiguous. The CDR3 has 13 residues. Germline lookup yields CDR1 LNHDA and CDR2 SQIVND (reference sequence). V was pared by 3 bases and J by 7 bases, with 7 bases between. DNA of the CDR3: TGTGCCAGTAGTATCGCAGGAAATTCACCCCTCCACTTT. Translating it yields CASSIAGNSPLHF.

In regard to this clone: Relative to the germline gene, one junction end is altered; a read error may explain this. The chain combines TRBV7-8 with TRBJ2-1; possibly TRBD1 for D (5 bases). This CDR3 is 13 amino acids long. CDR1 is SGHVS and CDR2 is FQNEAQ in the germline V gene. The CDR3 DNA reads TGTGCCGGCAGCTTAGTATCAGGGAATGAGCAGTTCTTC. Its translation is CAGSLVSGNEQFF.

CDR3 nucleotides: TGTGCCAGCAGCGAACAGACAGGGGGCGAGCAGTACTTC. This translates into CASSEQTGGEQYF. This chain connects TRBV13 to TRBJ2-7; 9 positions match TRBD1. The CDR3 sequence is 13 residues long. V shed 5 bases, J shed 6 bases, and the junction held 5 bases outside the gene matches. Per germline, CDR1 PRHDT and CDR2 FYEKMQ (reference sequence).

V is TRBV9 and J is TRBJ2-5, with 9 positions matching TRBD1. CDR3 length equals 14 residues. Trimming at V came to 3 bases and at J to 5 bases, leaving 5 bases not matched to a gene. Per germline, CDR1 SGDLS and CDR2 YYNGEE. The CDR3 protein is CASSAQGAAETQYF. The CDR3 nucleotides read TGTGCCAGCAGCGCACAGGGGGCTGCGGAGACCCAGTACTTC.

The CDR3 DNA sequence: TGTGCCAGCAGTCCCCAAGAGACCCAGTACTTC. Residues: CASSPQETQYF. This rearrangement joins TRBV13 to TRBJ2-5; D unclear. This CDR3 is 11 amino acids long. Germline CDR1 and CDR2: PRHDT and FYEKMQ (reference sequence). The V end lost 6 bases, the J end lost 1 base, and 3 bases lay between the germline ends.

This clone was detected only a few times. V gene TRBV5-6 combines with J gene TRBJ2-7, with D possibly matching TRBD2 (5 bases). The CDR3 sequence is 15 residues long. CDR1 and CDR2 from the germline V gene are SGHDT and YYEEEE. The V and J ends lost 0 bases and 2 bases respectively, with 12 bases between them. DNA for the CDR3: TGTGCCAGCAGCTTGGCCGGTGGGAGAGCCTACGAGCAGTACTTC. Its translation: CASSLAGGRAYEQYF.

The chain links TRBV5-5 to TRBJ2-1; 8 bases match TRBD1. This CDR3 contains 17 residues. Per the germline V gene, CDR1 is SGHKS and CDR2 is YYEKEE (reference sequence). The junction had 13 bases not matched to a gene; V was cut back by 0 bases and J by 8 bases. The CDR3 protein is CASSLVPPGTGSYEQFF. The CDR3 coding sequence is TGTGCCAGCAGCTTGGTCCCACCCGGGACAGGAAGCTATGAGCAGTTCTTC.

The chain links TRBV7-7 to TRBJ2-5, with D hard to call. This CDR3 has 13 residues. From germline, CDR1 is SSHAT and CDR2 FNYEAQ (reference sequence). The V end was cut by 1 base, the J end by 3 bases, with 6 bases between. CDR3 residues: CASSLGAEETQYF. Written as DNA, the CDR3 is TGTGCCAGCAGCTTAGGTGCAGAAGAGACCCAGTACTTC.

The chain employs TRBV7-9 and TRBJ1-2; the match to TRBD1 covers 9 bases. CDR3 length equals 14 residues. The V gene end was trimmed by 3 bases and the J gene end by 6 bases; junction bases not matched to a gene: 5. Germline-derived CDR1 and CDR2 are SEHNR and FQNEAQ (reference sequence). The CDR3 region is CASSFATGGDGYTF. DNA of the CDR3: TGTGCCAGCAGCTTCGCGACAGGGGGGGATGGCTACACCTTC.

The chain couples TRBV11-2 to TRBJ2-7; 7 nucleotides agree with TRBD1. Germline V CDR1 and CDR2: SGHAT, FQNNGV. V lost 5 bases to trimming and J lost 7 bases; unmatched junction nucleotides: 11. The CDR3 loop spans 14 amino acids. CDR3 loop: CASSPGQATREQYF. In DNA, the CDR3 is TGTGCCAGCAGCCCCGGACAGGCCACCCGGGAGCAGTACTTC. The variable domain in full, with the rest retrieved from reference TRBV11-2 and TRBJ2-7, is EAGVAQSPRYKIIEKRQSVAFWCNPISGHATLYWYQQILGQGPKLLIQFQNNGVVDDSQLPKDRFSAERLKGVDSTLKIQPAKLEDSAVYLCASSPGQATREQYFGPGTRLTVT.

V gene TRBV19 combines with J gene TRBJ2-1; D possibly matches TRBD1 or TRBD2 (5 bases each). This CDR3 comprises 13 residues. Germline V gives CDR1 LNHDA, CDR2 SQIVND (reference sequence). V was shortened by 3 bases and J by 7 bases, with 10 bases between the two germline ends. CDR3 residues: CASSMGRINEQFF. CDR3 nucleotide sequence: TGTGCCAGTAGTATGGGACGGATTAATGAGCAGTTCTTC.

This clone has a single count. V is TRBV11-1 and J is TRBJ1-5; the D gene is possibly TRBD1 (5 bases). Germline CDR1 and CDR2: SGHAT and FQDESV (reference sequence). The CDR3 consists of 14 residues. V was clipped by 6 bases and J by 7 bases, with 16 bases between them. The CDR3 nucleotides are TGTGCCAGCAGTTCCACAGGTGAGGGACAGCCCCAGCATTTT. This gives the protein CASSSTGEGQPQHF. Together with reference TRBV11-1 and TRBJ1-5, the CDR3 gives the full variable domain: EAEVAQSPRYKITEKSQAVAFWCDPISGHATLYWYRQILGQGPELLVQFQDESVVDDSQLPKDRFSAERLKGVDSTLKIQPAELGDSAMYLCASSSTGEGQPQHFGDGTRLSIL.

V and J are TRBV4-3 and TRBJ1-3; no firm D call. The CDR3 contains 13 residues. V shed 2 bases and J shed 8 bases, with 10 bases lying between them. Per the germline V gene, CDR1 is LGHNA and CDR2 is YSLEER. CDR3 nucleotides: TGCGCCAGCAGCCAAAGGGTGGGAGACACCATATATTTT. Translating it yields CASSQRVGDTIYF.

This clone was seen once. The J gene is TRBJ2-3, the V gene TRBV30, with 12 bases matching TRBD1. Trimming cost V 0 bases and J 4 bases; bases outside gene matches: 5. The V gene's germline CDR1 is GTSNPN and CDR2 SVGIG (reference sequence). CDR3 length: 16 residues. This chain's CDR3 is CAWSVLGTGGADTQYF. The CDR3 region has the DNA TGTGCCTGGAGTGTACTTGGGACAGGGGGCGCAGATACGCAGTATTTT.

The V and J genes are TRBV27 and TRBJ1-4; 7 bases map to TRBD1. CDR1 is MNHEY and CDR2 is SMNVEV in the germline V gene (reference sequence). The CDR3 covers 17 residues. V lost 6 bases, J lost 0 bases, and 10 bases stayed unmatched. CDR3 sequence (DNA): TGTGCCAGCAGCTACGGGGGACAGTACACAACTAATGAAAAACTGTTTTTT. Translated: CASSYGGQYTTNEKLFF.

Turning to this clone: The sample carries other DNA sequences with the same CDR3. The rearrangement uses TRBV7-9 and TRBJ2-1, with 13 bases fitting TRBD2. CDR3 size: 16 residues. CDR1 is SEHNR and CDR2 is FQNEAQ in the germline V gene (reference sequence). V dropped 4 bases and J dropped 4; count of bases not matched to a gene: 4. This CDR3 is CASSSRTSGSYNEQFF. The CDR3 DNA sequence: TGTGCCAGCAGCTCAAGGACTAGCGGGAGTTACAATGAGCAGTTCTTC.

This clone was observed a single time. The V and J genes are TRBV7-9 and TRBJ1-2, with 11 bases fitting TRBD1. Trimming cost V 5 bases and J 5 bases; bases outside gene matches: 7. The V gene's germline CDR1 is SEHNR and CDR2 FQNEAQ (reference sequence). CDR3 length: 15 residues. The CDR3 is CASSTGQGVPYGYTF. In DNA, the CDR3 is TGTGCCAGCAGCACGGGACAGGGGGTCCCTTATGGCTACACCTTC.

The V gene is TRBV6-1, the J gene TRBJ2-1; the match to TRBD2 covers 11 bases. V gave up 2 bases and J gave up 4 bases; unmatched junction bases: 16. The CDR3 contains 20 residues. From germline, CDR1 is MNHNS and CDR2 SASEGT. The CDR3 protein is CASSERDPQRTSGPYNEQFF. CDR3 coding DNA: TGTGCCAGCAGTGAAAGGGACCCACAAAGGACTAGCGGGCCTTACAATGAGCAGTTCTTC.

The rearrangement joins TRBV5-5 to TRBJ2-1, with 10 positions matching TRBD2. The J segment lost 0 bases and the V segment lost 4 bases, leaving 4 bases of the junction unmatched. The CDR3 totals 16 residues. Germline CDR1 and CDR2: SGHKS and YYEKEE (reference sequence). DNA for the CDR3: TGTGCCAGCAGCCGGAGCGGGGGGGCCTCCTACAATGAGCAGTTCTTC. Translating it yields CASSRSGGASYNEQFF. Drawing the rest from reference TRBV5-5 and TRBJ2-1, the complete variable domain is DAGVTQSPTHLIKTRGQQVTLRCSPISGHKSVSWYQQVLGQGPQFIFQYYEKEERGRGNFPDRFSARQFPNYSSELNVNALLLGDSALYLCASSRSGGASYNEQFFGPGTRLTVL.

The V and J genes are TRBV14 and TRBJ2-3; D is unresolved. Germline CDR1 reads SGHDN; CDR2 reads FVKESK. CDR3 size: 14 residues. Trimming stripped 4 bases from V and 3 bases from J, with 11 bases between. The chain's CDR3 is CASSRNRFTDTQYF. DNA for the CDR3: TGTGCCAGCAGCCGGAATAGATTTACAGATACGCAGTATTTT. The full variable domain, with the rest looked up from reference TRBV14 and TRBJ2-3, is EAGVTQFPSHSVIEKGQTVTLRCDPISGHDNLYWYRRVMGKEIKFLLHFVKESKQDESGMPNNRFLAERTGGTYSTLKVQPAELEDSGVYFCASSRNRFTDTQYFGPGTRLTVL.

This rearrangement joins TRBV5-8 to TRBJ1-4; D ambiguous. V gave up 0 bases and J gave up 8 bases, with 5 bases separating them. Germline-derived CDR1 and CDR2 are SGHTS and YDEGEE. This CDR3 contains 12 residues. The CDR3 reads CASSLGREKLFF. Written as DNA, the CDR3 is TGTGCCAGCAGCTTGGGGAGGGAAAAACTGTTTTTT.

The rearrangement links TRBV29-1 to TRBJ1-2; tentative D call: TRBD1 (6 bases). V was shortened by 0 bases and J by 8 bases, with 16 bases between the two germline ends. The CDR3 is 14 residues long. Per the germline V gene, CDR1 is SQVTM and CDR2 is ANQGSEA. The CDR3 protein is CSVEETWGRRGYTF. In nucleotides, the CDR3 is TGCAGCGTTGAAGAAACCTGGGGGCGCCGGGGCTACACCTTC. The entire variable domain, with the rest obtained from reference TRBV29-1 and TRBJ1-2, is as follows: SAVISQKPSRDICQRGTSLTIQCQVDSQVTMMFWYRQQPGQSLTLIATANQGSEATYESGFVIDKFPISRPNLTFSTLTVSNMSPEDSSIYLCSVEETWGRRGYTFGSGTRLTVV.

This chain connects TRBV6-1 to TRBJ1-5, with D perhaps TRBD1 (6 bases). Germline loops: CDR1 MNHNS, CDR2 SASEGT. V lost 4 bases to trimming and J lost 2 bases, with 18 bases between them. The CDR3 has 17 residues. The CDR3: CASSAGRGGAGNQPQHF. CDR3 nucleotide sequence: TGTGCCAGCAGTGCCGGGAGGGGGGGCGCCGGCAATCAGCCCCAGCATTTT.

J is TRBJ2-3 and V is TRBV7-9; TRBD2 might be the D (5 bases). This CDR3 has 14 amino acids. V was trimmed by 3 bases and J by 0 bases, leaving 7 bases between them. The germline CDR1 and CDR2 sequences are SEHNR and FQNEAQ (reference sequence). The CDR3 here is CASSFGESTDTQYF. CDR3 DNA: TGTGCCAGCAGCTTCGGGGAAAGCACAGATACGCAGTATTTT.